This TCR beta chain was found in a study of T cells after posttransplantation cyclophosphamide. General study results and limits: Tissue-infiltrating T cells from skin or gut overlapped little with blood T cells. Recipient CMV seropositivity and CMV reactivation strongly tracked TRB clonality. Donor-recipient repertoire similarity was low at 1-2 months, rising over year one.

Trimming left V 0 bases short and J 5 bases short, with 18 bases between. Looked up from germline, CDR1 is SGDLS and CDR2 is YYNGEE. The CDR3 extends over 16 amino acids. On this clone: The antigen remains unidentified.

Peripheral blood was collected from the related graft donor on the marrow donation day. Here immunoSEQ multiplex PCR was the method, and the copy in TCRdb shows in-frame clones only, minus some. The data hold 45,000 to 60,000 clones, with around 94% observed a single time. The rearrangement links TRBV9 to TRBJ2-7; maybe TRBD2 (6 bases). The source of this sequence is a woman aged 45-60 years in good health and a related stem cell transplant donor. The sequenced material came from PBMCs. CDR3 sequence reads: CASSVAGGRPVDEQYF. The CDR3, as DNA: TGTGCCAGCAGCGTAGCCGGGGGACGACCAGTTGACGAGCAGTACTTC.